Listed here are 18 T cell receptor beta chains from one sample, sequenced in a study of early T cells in non-severe SARS-CoV-2 infection. Using its own MiXCR run on the 5' RACE reads, TCRdb lists one record per CDR3 protein. Altogether approximately 30,000 distinct CDR3 sequences are present, 4.7% being singletons, with the ten largest covering almost 8%. Specimen: whole blood. The receptors here all came from an adult who was a healthcare worker with PCR-confirmed SARS-CoV-2 infection or an uninfected control (not recorded which).

This clonotype was seen a few times. The chain couples TRBV29-1 to TRBJ2-1; D gene uncertain. Germline-derived CDR1 and CDR2 are SQVTM and ANQGSEA. The CDR3 loop spans 13 amino acids. V gave up 6 bases and J gave up 5 bases, with 14 bases separating them. DNA for the CDR3: TGCAGCGTCCCCCGTGCCGCCAACAATGAGCAGTTCTTC. It codes for CSVPRAANNEQFF.

This clonotype was recorded at least ten times. The chain has TRBV3-1 and TRBJ1-4; TRBD1 aligns across 11 bases. This CDR3 has 14 residues. The V gene end was trimmed by 6 bases and the J gene end by 7 bases; junction bases not matched to a gene: 4. Germline CDR1 LGHDT, CDR2 YNNKEL (reference sequence). CDR3 coding DNA: TGTGCCAGCAGTAAAGGACAGGGGGCTGAAAAACTGTTTTTT. Translated: CASSKGQGAEKLFF.

This clonotype was recorded many times. The chain couples TRBV2 to TRBJ1-4; D not resolved. V was cut by 5 bases and J by 4 bases, with 8 bases left in between. In germline, CDR1 is SNHLY, CDR2 FYNNEI. The CDR3 has 13 residues. CDR3 sequence (DNA): TGTGCCAGCAGTCGCTCAGTTAATGAAAAACTGTTTTTT. Amino acid sequence: CASSRSVNEKLFF.

The table lists this clonotype with many counts. The chain uses TRBV7-3 and TRBJ2-1; D might be TRBD1 (5 bases). Looked up from germline, CDR1 is SGHTA and CDR2 is FQGTGA. This CDR3 spans 15 amino acids. With 0 bases removed from V and 7 bases from J, the gap between germline ends came to 13 bases. CDR3 sequence reads: CASSLTGLPGNEQFF. DNA of the CDR3: TGTGCCAGCAGCTTAACGGGGCTCCCAGGGAATGAGCAGTTCTTC.

This clonotype was picked up many times. V is TRBV27 and J is TRBJ2-7; no reliable D call. The CDR3 has 14 residues. V lost 8 bases and J 5 bases, leaving 19 bases between the germline ends. Germline V lookup: CDR1 MNHEY, CDR2 SMNVEV (reference sequence). CDR3 region: CASASRSGLDEQYF. In DNA form, the CDR3 reads TGTGCCAGCGCCTCCCGTTCGGGCCTAGACGAGCAGTACTTC.

This clonotype was observed at least ten times. The V gene is TRBV20-1, the J gene TRBJ2-7, with 7 bases lining up with TRBD2. CDR1 is DFQATT and CDR2 is SNEGSKA in the germline V gene (reference sequence). The trim removed 0 bases at V and 5 bases at J, leaving 13 bases unmatched. This CDR3 comprises 16 residues. The CDR3 bases are TGCAGTGCTAGAGATAAGGTAGGACTAGGGACCCACGAGCAGTACTTC. It specifies CSARDKVGLGTHEQYF.

This clonotype was detected ten times or more. The genes are TRBV28 and TRBJ1-2; perhaps TRBD1 as D (5 bases). This CDR3 is built from 14 residues. V lost 7 bases, J lost 2 bases, and 14 bases lay in between. Germline values: CDR1 MDHEN, CDR2 SYDVKM. CDR3 sequence: CASTPLGPNYGYTF. CDR3 sequence (DNA): TGTGCCAGCACCCCCCTGGGACCCAACTATGGCTACACCTTC.

Many counts were recorded for this clonotype. At one boundary the junction diverges from the germline segment, which might be a read error. The J gene is TRBJ2-5, the V gene TRBV7-9; weak D call: TRBD1 (5 bases). The CDR3 contains 14 residues. Per the germline V gene, CDR1 is SEHNR and CDR2 is FQNEAQ (reference sequence). CDR3 sequence reads: CVSSSDTIQETQYF. CDR3 in DNA: TGTGTCAGCAGCTCGGACACCATTCAAGAGACCCAGTACTTC.

On this clonotype itself: Given a much more abundant clone one base away, this may be a read error. The chain uses TRBV5-6 and TRBJ2-1; the D is unclear. In germline, CDR1 is SGHDT, CDR2 YYEEEE. The length of the CDR3 is 12 residues. CDR3 loop: CASSLAYNERFF. Written as DNA, the CDR3 is TGTGCCAGCAGCTTAGCCTACAATGAGCGGTTCTTC. The variable domain in full, with the rest retrieved from reference TRBV5-6 and TRBJ2-1, is DAGVTQSPTHLIKTRGQQVTLRCSPKSGHDTVSWYQQALGQGPQFIFQYYEEEERQRGNFPDRFSGHQFPNYSSELNVNALLLGDSALYLCASSLAYNERFFGPGTRLTVL.

This clonotype was counted many times. The rearrangement joins TRBV7-6 to TRBJ1-1; D might be TRBD1 (6 bases). This CDR3 contains 14 residues. CDR1 SGHVS and CDR2 FNYEAQ come from the germline V gene. Trimming removed 6 bases at V and 1 base at J, with 12 bases between. The CDR3 region is CASRSGTQNTEAFF. In nucleotides, the CDR3 is TGTGCCAGCAGGTCCGGGACACAGAACACTGAAGCTTTCTTT.

This clonotype was seen ten or more times. The chain employs TRBV20-1 and TRBJ2-5; 7 bases fit TRBD2. The germline CDR1 and CDR2 sequences are DFQATT and SNEGSKA (reference sequence). The CDR3 has 15 amino acids. The V segment lost 5 bases and the J segment 0 bases; nucleotides outside the gene matches: 9. The CDR3 protein is CSAPVGGLDQETQYF. CDR3 nucleotide sequence: TGCAGTGCTCCCGTCGGGGGGTTAGACCAAGAGACCCAGTACTTC.

This clonotype was counted between two and nine times. This chain joins TRBV10-1 and TRBJ2-7; 7 positions match TRBD1. This CDR3 is built from 14 residues. Germline assignment: CDR1 WNHNN and CDR2 SYGVQD (reference sequence). V shed 2 bases and J 2 bases; nucleotides not matched to a gene: 3. Here the CDR3 DNA reads TGCGCCAGCAGTGAGGGGCAGGGGGCCTACGAGCAGTACTTC. Residues: CASSEGQGAYEQYF.

This clonotype was detected many times. The genes are TRBV6-1 and TRBJ2-1; TRBD2 agrees at 10 bases. The CDR3 loop spans 15 amino acids. J lost 4 bases, V lost 8 bases, and 8 bases had no gene match. Germline V CDR1 and CDR2: MNHNS, SASEGT. CDR3 coding DNA: TGTGCCAGCGTGGCGGGAGCGGGGGGGTACAATGAGCAGTTCTTC. This encodes CASVAGAGGYNEQFF.

This clonotype has at least ten counts. The V call is TRBV18, the J call TRBJ1-1, with D unclear. The V gene lost 6 bases and the J gene lost 0 bases, with 5 bases spanning the gap. The CDR3 sequence is 12 residues long. Germline V CDR1 and CDR2: KGHSH, LQKENI. CDR3 amino acids: CASSEVNTEAFF. The CDR3 DNA reads TGTGCCAGCTCCGAGGTGAACACTGAAGCTTTCTTT.

This clonotype occurred many times. V gene TRBV6-2 or TRBV6-3 combines with J gene TRBJ1-5; weak D call: TRBD1 (6 bases). Trimming stripped 6 bases from V and 5 bases from J, with 11 bases between. CDR1 is MNHEY and CDR2 is SVGEGT in the germline V gene. The CDR3 covers 13 residues. The DNA for the CDR3 is TGTGCCAGCAGGGACAGCGACCATCAGCCCCAGCATTTT. Translation: CASRDSDHQPQHF.

This clonotype was counted only a few times. V and J are TRBV7-8 and TRBJ2-2; a possible D gene is TRBD1 (7 bases). Germline CDR1 reads SGHVS; CDR2 reads FQNEAQ. The CDR3 contains 17 residues. Trimming took 6 bases from V and 6 from J, leaving 23 bases between them. The CDR3 is CASREGFQGGVSGELFF. The CDR3 coding sequence is TGTGCCAGCAGAGAAGGTTTTCAGGGGGGCGTATCCGGGGAGCTGTTTTTT. Full variable domain (outside the CDR3, taken from reference TRBV7-8 and TRBJ2-2): GAGVSQSPRYKVAKRGQDVALRCDPISGHVSLFWYQQALGQGPEFLTYFQNEAQLDKSGLPSDRFFAERPEGSVSTLKIQRTQQEDSAVYLCASREGFQGGVSGELFFGEGSRLTVL.

This clonotype showed up many times. CDR3 DNA: TGTGCCAGCTCACCCACTAGCGGGGGAGGTGATGAGCAGTTCTTC. The encoded protein is CASSPTSGGGDEQFF. The rearrangement joins TRBV18 to TRBJ2-1; the match to TRBD2 covers 11 bases. The trim removed 3 bases at V and 8 bases at J, leaving 6 bases unmatched. Looked up from germline, CDR1 is KGHSH and CDR2 is LQKENI. The CDR3 contains 15 residues.

The chain is built from TRBV4-1 and TRBJ2-7; either TRBD1 or TRBD2 may supply D (5 bases each). The CDR3 is 15 residues long. V dropped 1 base and J dropped 5 bases, with 15 bases sitting between them. Germline-derived CDR1 and CDR2 are MGHRA and YSYEKL. CDR3 loop: CASSQVHGTPHEQYF. CDR3 bases: TGCGCCAGCAGCCAAGTCCACGGGACGCCTCACGAGCAGTACTTC.